The 28 T cell receptor beta chains reported below all come from one sample, sequenced in a study of Graves' ophthalmopathy and Graves' hyperthyroidism. The TCR beta CDR3 regions underwent amplification from RNA transcripts. HTBI-primed RT-PCR formed the first round, and a multiplex PCR formed the second. TCRdb re-called the multiplex PCR reads through MiXCR, storing one row per CDR3 protein. There are 600,000 to 950,000 distinct CDR3 sequences in the sample; approximately 40% occur only once, and 40% to 45% lies in the top ten. Specimen: peripheral blood. The receptors here all came from an adult man with Graves' ophthalmopathy.

This clonotype came up a few times. The chain is built from TRBV6-5 and TRBJ1-5; 7 nucleotides align to TRBD1. The CDR3 length is 16 residues. CDR1 is MNHEY, CDR2 SVGAGI, per germline. V gave up 2 bases and J gave up 0 bases; unmatched junction bases: 4. CDR3 in DNA: TGTGCCAGCAGTTACGGGGACAGATATAGCAATCAGCCCCAGCATTTT. Its protein is CASSYGDRYSNQPQHF.

As for this clonotype: A much larger clone sits a single nucleotide away, making a read error possible. The CDR3 loop reads CDGLGNTVYF. The CDR3 nucleotides read TGCGACGGGCTTGGAAACACCGTATATTTT. The chain is built from TRBV20-1 and TRBJ1-3, with D uncertain. CDR3 length: 10 amino acids. The germline CDR1 and CDR2 sequences are DFQATT and SNEGSKA (reference sequence).

The sample holds many counts of this clonotype. The rearrangement links TRBV14 to TRBJ2-5; D possibly matches TRBD1 or TRBD2 (5 bases each). V dropped 5 bases and J dropped 5 bases, with 12 bases sitting between them. This CDR3 spans 13 amino acids. Germline V CDR1 and CDR2: SGHDN, FVKESK. The CDR3 is CASSGGIAETQYF. In DNA, the CDR3 is TGTGCCAGCAGCGGGGGTATCGCGGAGACCCAGTACTTC. Together with reference TRBV14 and TRBJ2-5, the CDR3 gives the full variable domain: EAGVTQFPSHSVIEKGQTVTLRCDPISGHDNLYWYRRVMGKEIKFLLHFVKESKQDESGMPNNRFLAERTGGTYSTLKVQPAELEDSGVYFCASSGGIAETQYFGPGTRLLVL.

The sample holds many counts of this clonotype. The V and J genes are TRBV24-1 and TRBJ2-2; TRBD1 matches at 8 bases. Germline V CDR1 and CDR2: KGHDR, SFDVKD. V trimming: 5 bases; J trimming: 2 bases; junction bases outside the gene matches: 6. The CDR3 extends over 16 amino acids. CDR3 sequence reads: CATSGTGTGNTGELFF. The CDR3 DNA follows: TGTGCCACCAGTGGGACCGGGACAGGAAACACCGGGGAGCTGTTTTTT.

At least ten counts were recorded for this clonotype. V gene TRBV29-1 combines with J gene TRBJ2-7; TRBD2 aligns across 10 bases. V lost 4 bases, J lost 4 bases, and 4 bases stayed unmatched. The CDR3 consists of 13 residues. The V gene's germline CDR1 is SQVTM and CDR2 ANQGSEA. The CDR3 bases are TGCAGCGTTGGGCCTAGCGGGAGTTACGAGCAGTACTTC. This codes for CSVGPSGSYEQYF.

This clonotype occurred many times. The chain recombines TRBV12-3 or TRBV12-4 with TRBJ2-5, with 10 bases identical to TRBD2. Losses at the gene ends were 6 bases for V and 5 bases for J; bases not matched to a gene: 6. The CDR3 runs 14 residues. CDR3 sequence reads: CASSASGGEETQYF. CDR3 sequence (DNA): TGTGCCAGCAGCGCCAGCGGGGGGGAGGAGACCCAGTACTTC.

As to this clonotype: One end of the junction fails to match germline, which may point to a read error. The genes are TRBV28 and TRBJ2-7; 7 nucleotides line up with TRBD1. Germline CDR1 is MDHEN and CDR2 is SYDVKM. The CDR3 totals 11 residues. CDR3 sequence: CASSEGARENF. CDR3 sequence (DNA): TGTGCCAGCAGTGAGGGGGCCCGAGAGAACTTC.

This clonotype was counted many times. The chain joins TRBV19 to TRBJ1-5; no clear D. CDR1 LNHDA and CDR2 SQIVND come from the germline V gene (reference sequence). This CDR3 is built from 13 residues. Trimming shortened V by 3 bases and J by 2 bases, and 5 bases separated the two germline ends. In DNA, the CDR3 is TGTGCCAGTAGTATCACGGGCAATCAGCCCCAGCATTTT. Protein: CASSITGNQPQHF. Filled out from reference TRBV19 and TRBJ1-5, the complete variable domain reads DGGITQSPKYLFRKEGQNVTLSCEQNLNHDAMYWYRQDPGQGLRLIYYSQIVNDFQKGDIAEGYSVSREKKESFPLTVTSAQKNPTAFYLCASSITGNQPQHFGDGTRLSIL.

In the case of this clonotype: Germline is not matched at one junction end, which may reflect a read error. The CDR3 loop reads CASSYSGGSGHTF. The CDR3 nucleotides are TGTGCCAGCAGTTACTCCGGGGGGTCTGGCCACACCTTC. The chain has TRBV10-3 and TRBJ1-2, with D perhaps matching TRBD1 (5 bases). The length of the CDR3 is 13 residues. CDR1 and CDR2 from the germline V gene are ENHRY and SYGVKD.

V and J are TRBV7-2 and TRBJ2-7; 8 positions agree with TRBD1. Germline CDR1 and CDR2: SGHTA and FQGNSA. The V segment lost 6 bases and the J segment 2 bases; nucleotides outside the gene matches: 3. CDR3 length equals 13 residues. In DNA, the CDR3 is TGTGCCAGCAGGCAGGGGGCAGCCTACGAGCAGTACTTC. It yields the protein CASRQGAAYEQYF.

The rearrangement uses TRBV12-3 or TRBV12-4 and TRBJ1-2; D unclear. This CDR3 is built from 13 residues. Trimming stripped 5 bases from V and 2 bases from J, with 9 bases between. The CDR3 here is CASSHDGNYGYTF. The DNA of the CDR3 is TGTGCCAGCAGTCACGACGGGAACTATGGCTACACCTTC.

CDR3 sequence: CASSESARQINYGYTF. CDR3 bases: TGTGCCAGCAGCGAAAGCGCCAGACAGATTAACTATGGCTACACCTTC. This chain uses TRBV11-2 with TRBJ1-2; D perhaps matches TRBD1 (5 bases). CDR1 and CDR2 from the germline V gene are SGHAT and FQNNGV. V lost 5 bases to trimming and J lost 1 base, with 17 bases between them. The CDR3 spans 16 residues.

This clonotype was seen repeatedly, ten times or more. The gene calls are TRBV7-2 and TRBJ2-5; no clear D. Per the germline V gene, CDR1 is SGHTA and CDR2 is FQGNSA. The CDR3 covers 14 residues. Trimming shortened V by 0 bases and J by 0 bases, and 5 bases separated the two germline ends. The CDR3 reads CASSLALDQETQYF. DNA of the CDR3: TGTGCCAGCAGCTTAGCGCTGGACCAAGAGACCCAGTACTTC. Variable domain in full (rest from reference TRBV7-2 and TRBJ2-5): GAGVSQSPSNKVTEKGKDVELRCDPISGHTALYWYRQSLGQGLEFLIYFQGNSAPDKSGLPSDRFSAERTGGSVSTLTIQRTQQEDSAVYLCASSLALDQETQYFGPGTRLLVL.

This sequence joins TRBV15 and TRBJ2-1; 7 nucleotides align to TRBD2. The V and J ends lost 5 bases and 2 bases, in that order; junction bases with no gene match: 9. The CDR3 spans 16 residues. Per the germline V gene, CDR1 is LNHNV and CDR2 is YYDKDF (reference sequence). The CDR3 DNA follows: TGTGCCACCAGCCACGGGGTAAGCGGGGCCTACAATGAGCAGTTCTTC. Translated, it gives CATSHGVSGAYNEQFF.

This clonotype was observed many times. V usage is TRBV15 and J usage is TRBJ2-2; 7 nucleotides agree with TRBD1. CDR1 is LNHNV and CDR2 is YYDKDF in the germline V gene (reference sequence). Unmatched junction bases numbered 1, after V lost 3 bases and J lost 0 bases. This CDR3 is 15 amino acids long. The CDR3 protein is CATSRGQTNTGELFF. CDR3 DNA sequence: TGTGCCACCAGCAGGGGACAGACGAACACCGGGGAGCTGTTTTTT.

This clonotype was recorded many times. The chain is built from TRBV29-1 and TRBJ1-1, with D perhaps TRBD1 (5 bases). Per germline, CDR1 SQVTM and CDR2 ANQGSEA. With 3 bases removed from V and 0 bases from J, the gap between germline ends came to 8 bases. CDR3 size: 13 residues. In DNA form, the CDR3 reads TGCAGCGTTGAGGGGACGGTGAACACTGAAGCTTTCTTT. It is translated as CSVEGTVNTEAFF.

This clonotype was recorded a few times. Written as DNA, the CDR3 is TGCGCCAGCAGTGAGTCCGGGACAGGGGGCTACGAGCAGTACTTC. This encodes CASSESGTGGYEQYF. The chain couples TRBV10-1 to TRBJ2-7, with 11 bases matching TRBD1. The CDR3 runs 15 residues. Germline assignment: CDR1 WNHNN and CDR2 SYGVQD (reference sequence). V lost 0 bases and J lost 3; bases outside the gene matches: 1.

The chain combines TRBV9 with TRBJ2-7, with 7 nucleotides matching TRBD2. This CDR3 is 16 amino acids long. V trimming: 4 bases; J trimming: 2 bases; junction bases outside the gene matches: 12. Germline V CDR1 and CDR2: SGDLS, YYNGEE. The CDR3 loop reads CASSPSQASGTYEQYF. CDR3 DNA: TGTGCCAGCAGCCCCTCCCAGGCTAGCGGTACCTACGAGCAGTACTTC.

The genes are TRBV5-1 and TRBJ2-7; D possibly matches TRBD1 or TRBD2 (6 bases each). Deletions cut 0 bases from V and 9 bases from J, with 16 bases between. Germline-derived CDR1 and CDR2 are SGHRS and YFSETQ. CDR3 length: 14 amino acids. In nucleotides, the CDR3 is TGCGCCAGCAGCTTGGCGGGTGGCAGGGGAGGGCAGTACTTC. It codes for CASSLAGGRGGQYF.

This clonotype was observed a handful of times. The V and J genes are TRBV6-5 and TRBJ1-1; 10 bases are shared with TRBD1. J gave up 9 bases and V 0 bases, and 4 bases lay outside the gene matches. The germline gives CDR1 MNHEY, CDR2 SVGAGI. The CDR3 sequence is 14 residues long. CDR3 nucleotides: TGTGCCAGCAGTTACTCCCGGGACAGGGGCAAAGCTTTCTTT. Translating gives CASSYSRDRGKAFF.

CDR3 residues: CASSGEREGTKTQYF. The DNA of the CDR3 is TGTGCCAGCAGCGGAGAGCGGGAGGGCACAAAGACCCAGTACTTC. This chain uses TRBV11-1 with TRBJ2-5; TRBD2 agrees at 10 bases. There are 15 residues in the CDR3. V was pared by 5 bases and J by 6 bases, with 9 bases of the junction left unmatched. CDR1 and CDR2 from the germline V gene are SGHAT and FQDESV (reference sequence).

Many counts were recorded for this clonotype. The chain joins TRBV7-2 to TRBJ2-5; no firm D call. CDR3 length: 11 residues. Germline CDR1 reads SGHTA; CDR2 reads FQGNSA. Trimming removed 3 bases from V and 9 bases from J, with 8 bases in between. CDR3 DNA sequence: TGTGCCAGCAGCTTCGGCATTGCCCAGTACTTC. Protein sequence: CASSFGIAQYF.

This clonotype occurred a few times. This sequence joins TRBV19 and TRBJ1-1; D is ambiguous. Trimming took off 0 bases at V and 6 bases at J, with 14 bases between the two ends. CDR3 length: 15 amino acids. CDR1 LNHDA and CDR2 SQIVND come from the germline V gene (reference sequence). The DNA for the CDR3 is TGTGCCAGTAGTATAGATGGCAGGCGGTTCGCTGAAGCTTTCTTT. It yields the protein CASSIDGRRFAEAFF.

This clonotype was recorded many times. The genes are TRBV11-2 and TRBJ1-6; the D is unclear. V dropped 1 base and J dropped 15 bases, with 7 bases sitting between them. The CDR3 is 11 amino acids. Looked up from germline, CDR1 is SGHAT and CDR2 is FQNNGV. In DNA form, the CDR3 reads TGTGCCAGCAGCTTAGTAGACCGCCTCCACTTT. Translating gives CASSLVDRLHF.

The chain has TRBV14 and TRBJ2-7; 12 nucleotides line up with TRBD2. V shed 1 base, J shed 10 bases, and the junction held 5 bases outside the gene matches. The V gene's germline CDR1 is SGHDN and CDR2 FVKESK. The CDR3 contains 14 residues. CDR3 DNA sequence: TGTGCCAGCAGCCAAGGACTAGCGGGAGTCGTACAGTACTTC. It is translated as CASSQGLAGVVQYF.

The J gene is TRBJ1-4, the V gene TRBV29-1; 8 bases align to TRBD1. J lost 13 bases, V lost 6 bases, and 4 bases had no gene match. There are 10 residues in the CDR3. Germline CDR1 is SQVTM and CDR2 is ANQGSEA. CDR3 sequence reads: CSVGGQGLFF. In DNA, the CDR3 is TGCAGCGTCGGCGGACAGGGACTGTTTTTT. Based on the CDR3 plus reference TRBV29-1 and TRBJ1-4, the full variable domain is SAVISQKPSRDICQRGTSLTIQCQVDSQVTMMFWYRQQPGQSLTLIATANQGSEATYESGFVIDKFPISRPNLTFSTLTVSNMSPEDSSIYLCSVGGQGLFFGSGTQLSVL.

The CDR3 reads CASSASMGGQGGEAFF. CDR3 in DNA: TGTGCCAGCAGTGCCTCGATGGGCGGACAGGGTGGTGAAGCTTTCTTT. This rearrangement joins TRBV25-1 to TRBJ1-1, with 8 bases aligning to TRBD1. The CDR3 has 16 residues. V lost 4 bases to trimming and J lost 7 bases; unmatched junction nucleotides: 14. Germline values: CDR1 MGHDK, CDR2 SYGVNS.

The chain is built from TRBV2 and TRBJ2-7, with D tentatively TRBD2 (6 bases). The CDR3 spans 15 residues. The germline gives CDR1 SNHLY, CDR2 FYNNEI. Trimming pared 5 bases from V and 5 bases from J, leaving 19 bases between. Here the CDR3 DNA reads TGTGCCAGCAGTTACTCGAACTCGGGCGGGAACGAGCAGTACTTC. This encodes CASSYSNSGGNEQYF.